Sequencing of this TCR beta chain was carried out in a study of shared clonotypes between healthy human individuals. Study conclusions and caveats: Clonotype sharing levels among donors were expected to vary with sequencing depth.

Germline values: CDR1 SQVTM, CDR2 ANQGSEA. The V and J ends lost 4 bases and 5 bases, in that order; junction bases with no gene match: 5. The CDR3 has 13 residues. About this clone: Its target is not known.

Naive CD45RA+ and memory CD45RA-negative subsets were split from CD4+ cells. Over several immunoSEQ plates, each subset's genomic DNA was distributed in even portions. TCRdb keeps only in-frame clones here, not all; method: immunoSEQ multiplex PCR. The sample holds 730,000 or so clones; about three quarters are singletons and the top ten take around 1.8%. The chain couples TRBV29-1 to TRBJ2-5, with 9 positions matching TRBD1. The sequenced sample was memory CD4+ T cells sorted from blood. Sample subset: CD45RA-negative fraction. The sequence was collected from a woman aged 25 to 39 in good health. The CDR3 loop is CSVGTGGFETQYF. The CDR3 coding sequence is TGCAGCGTTGGTACAGGGGGCTTTGAGACCCAGTACTTC.